The sample holds a few counts of the clone carrying this T cell receptor (beta chain). The data derive from a study of blood T cells in healthy people across ages. V lost 4 bases to trimming and J lost 4 bases; unmatched junction nucleotides: 3. Germline CDR1 SEHNR, CDR2 FQNEAQ (reference sequence). This CDR3 is 15 amino acids long. The use of a sample-barcoded 5' primer and a J-beta primer mix characterized a second PCR of about 7 to 12 cycles. TCRdb reprocessed the 5' RACE reads with MiXCR, giving one entry per CDR3 protein. The sample lists roughly 700,000 distinct CDR3 sequences, 20% to 25% occurring once. Separately, the same data were catalogued under a study of T cells of mothers and their children.

The sequencing input was blood. The sequence was obtained from a boy between 10 and 17 years old in good health. This chain links TRBV7-9 with TRBJ2-5; 13 bases match TRBD2. The DNA for the CDR3 is TGTGCCAGCAGCTCAACTAGCGGGAGGGGAGAGACCCAGTACTTC. It codes for CASSSTSGRGETQYF.